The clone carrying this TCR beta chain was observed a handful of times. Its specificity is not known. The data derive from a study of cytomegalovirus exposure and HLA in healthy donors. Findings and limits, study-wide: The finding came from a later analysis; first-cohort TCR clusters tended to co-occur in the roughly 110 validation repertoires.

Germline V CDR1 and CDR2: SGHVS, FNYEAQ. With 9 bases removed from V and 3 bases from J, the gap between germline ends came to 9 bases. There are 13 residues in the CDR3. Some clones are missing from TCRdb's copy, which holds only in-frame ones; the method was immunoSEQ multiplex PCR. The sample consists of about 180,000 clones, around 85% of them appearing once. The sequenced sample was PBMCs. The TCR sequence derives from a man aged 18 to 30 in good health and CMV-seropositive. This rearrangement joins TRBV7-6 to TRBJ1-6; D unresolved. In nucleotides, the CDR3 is TGTGCCAGTCGCGGGGACTATAATTCACCCCTCCACTTT. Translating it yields CASRGDYNSPLHF.